Sequencing of this T cell receptor beta chain was carried out in a study of human T cells and chemical hapten exposure. Background on the study: A mostly female patient group had alopecia areata, totalis or universalis.

Points on this clonotype: Its antigen is unidentified.

Study-wide findings and caveats: TCRs at high frequency, those above 1 in 1000, did not change with DPC sensitization.

The sample's time point: pre-sensitization, week 0. The treatment: therapeutic diphenylcyclopropenone sensitization with weekly scalp DPC. In every case, blood was obtained before the patch test was applied. In the library, unique molecular identifiers were attached to individual cDNA molecules. TCRdb re-analysed the RACE reads in MiXCR, keeping a single row per CDR3 protein. The profile covers roughly 380,000 distinct CDR3 sequences, with around 5.5% appearing a single time and 2.6% taken by the ten largest. Germline-derived CDR1 and CDR2 are ENHRY and SYGVKD. V lost 3 bases and J 8 bases, leaving 11 bases between the germline ends. CDR3 length: 14 amino acids.

The sample consisted of whole blood, taken in connection with sensitization to the hapten diphenylcyclopropenone (DPC). The source is a woman in her forties or fifties with alopecia areata. Some clones in this sample may be carry-over from other donors' samples. The chain recombines TRBV10-3 with TRBJ1-6; no reliable D call. CDR3 sequence reads: CAISDGQPDSPLHF. As DNA, the CDR3 is TGTGCCATCAGTGATGGGCAGCCGGATTCACCCCTCCACTTT.